The rows below give T cell receptor beta chains drawn from one sample of a study of shared clonotypes between healthy human individuals. Profiling relied on immunoSEQ multiplex PCR, and the TCRdb table lists in-frame clones only, not all of them. The sample holds over a million clones, approximately 98.5% seen once. The sample taken for sequencing was naive CD4+ T cells sorted from blood. The receptors shown here come from a man under 40 in good health. Each CDR3 is given with its conserved first and last residue. The order of the fields is V gene, D gene, clone size, J gene, CDR3 protein, CDR3 DNA. A D gene is named only where the DNA matches it firmly. The size of a clone is reported for some rows only, either as once, few or many, or as a class for expanded clones.

v_call: TRBV29-1
d_call: TRBD1
clone_size: -
j_call: TRBJ1-1
cdr3_aa: CSSAGGMNTEAFF
cdr3_nt: TGCAGCAGTGCAGGGGGCATGAACACTGAAGCTTTCTTT

v_call: TRBV29-1
d_call: -
clone_size: -
j_call: TRBJ2-1
cdr3_aa: CSVHKTGSSYNEQFF
cdr3_nt: TGCAGCGTCCATAAGACAGGAAGCTCCTACAATGAGCAGTTCTTC

v_call: TRBV5-1
d_call: -
clone_size: -
j_call: TRBJ2-2
cdr3_aa: CPSSWQGGNTGELFF
cdr3_nt: TGCCCCAGCAGCTGGCAGGGCGGGAACACCGGGGAGCTGTTTTTT

v_call: TRBV7-9
d_call: TRBD1
clone_size: -
j_call: TRBJ2-5
cdr3_aa: CASSLGIGGIQETQYF
cdr3_nt: TGTGCCAGCAGCTTAGGTATAGGGGGCATACAAGAGACCCAGTACTTC

v_call: TRBV11-3
d_call: TRBD1
clone_size: -
j_call: TRBJ2-1
cdr3_aa: CASSSGTGAAHGQFF
cdr3_nt: TGTGCCAGCAGTTCCGGGACAGGGGCCGCTCACGGGCAGTTCTTC

v_call: TRBV15
d_call: -
clone_size: -
j_call: TRBJ2-7
cdr3_aa: CATSRGSEHEQYF
cdr3_nt: TGTGCCACCAGCAGAGGGTCCGAGCACGAGCAGTACTTC

v_call: TRBV5-1
d_call: -
clone_size: -
j_call: TRBJ1-2
cdr3_aa: CASSPTDSRTRTRGEGGYTF
cdr3_nt: TGCGCCAGCAGCCCAACGGACAGCCGAACGCGGACGCGGGGCGAGGGCGGCTACACCTTC

v_call: TRBV28
d_call: -
clone_size: once
j_call: TRBJ1-1
cdr3_aa: CASSLTGNGRTEAFF
cdr3_nt: TGTGCCAGCAGTTTAACAGGGAACGGGAGAACTGAAGCTTTCTTT

v_call: TRBV28
d_call: -
clone_size: -
j_call: TRBJ1-3
cdr3_aa: CASSFGPESSGNTIYF
cdr3_nt: TGTGCCAGCAGTTTTGGGCCGGAGAGCTCTGGAAACACCATATATTTT

v_call: TRBV19
d_call: TRBD1
clone_size: -
j_call: TRBJ1-5
cdr3_aa: CASSTLKGQNNQPQHF
cdr3_nt: TGTGCCAGTAGTACCTTAAAGGGACAGAATAATCAGCCCCAGCATTTT

v_call: TRBV5-1
d_call: -
clone_size: once
j_call: TRBJ1-4
cdr3_aa: CASREQGSNEKLFF
cdr3_nt: TGCGCCAGCAGGGAACAGGGAAGCAATGAAAAACTGTTTTTT

v_call: TRBV28
d_call: TRBD1
clone_size: -
j_call: TRBJ2-7
cdr3_aa: CASTLKGALLGEQYF
cdr3_nt: TGTGCCAGCACTTTGAAGGGGGCTCTTTTGGGTGAGCAGTACTTC

v_call: TRBV5-1
d_call: -
clone_size: -
j_call: TRBJ2-1
cdr3_aa: CASSLGGGDEQFF
cdr3_nt: TGCGCCAGCAGCTTGGGCGGGGGCGATGAGCAGTTCTTC

v_call: TRBV5-1
d_call: TRBD2
clone_size: -
j_call: TRBJ2-5
cdr3_aa: CASRSGLARWARETQYF
cdr3_nt: TGCGCCAGCAGATCGGGACTAGCGAGGTGGGCTAGAGAGACCCAGTACTTC

v_call: TRBV6-5
d_call: -
clone_size: once
j_call: TRBJ2-7
cdr3_aa: CASSYSGQGVYEQYF
cdr3_nt: TGTGCCAGCAGTTACTCTGGTCAGGGCGTCTACGAGCAGTACTTC

v_call: TRBV2
d_call: -
clone_size: -
j_call: TRBJ2-2
cdr3_aa: CASSEAGVLSTGELFF
cdr3_nt: TGTGCCAGCAGTGAAGCGGGAGTGCTCAGCACCGGGGAGCTGTTTTTT

v_call: TRBV5-6
d_call: -
clone_size: -
j_call: TRBJ2-5
cdr3_aa: CASSLQETQYF
cdr3_nt: TGTGCCAGCAGCTTGCAAGAGACCCAGTACTTC

v_call: TRBV5-3
d_call: TRBD2
clone_size: once
j_call: TRBJ2-7
cdr3_aa: CARSLAGAGVPSSSYEQYF
cdr3_nt: TGTGCCAGAAGCTTGGCAGGCGCGGGAGTTCCCTCGAGCTCCTACGAGCAGTACTTC

v_call: TRBV2
d_call: -
clone_size: -
j_call: TRBJ2-5
cdr3_aa: CASSRATPQETQYF
cdr3_nt: TGTGCCAGCAGTAGGGCGACCCCACAAGAGACCCAGTACTTC

v_call: TRBV2
d_call: -
clone_size: -
j_call: TRBJ1-2
cdr3_aa: CASSDEGVTSNYGYTF
cdr3_nt: TGTGCCAGCAGTGACGAGGGAGTGACCTCAAACTATGGCTACACCTTC

v_call: TRBV5-1
d_call: -
clone_size: -
j_call: TRBJ2-5
cdr3_aa: CASSLAGGETQYF
cdr3_nt: TGCGCCAGCAGCTTGGCAGGGGGGGAGACCCAGTACTTC

v_call: TRBV18
d_call: -
clone_size: -
j_call: TRBJ2-5
cdr3_aa: CASSPPAGEETQYF
cdr3_nt: TGTGCCAGCTCACCACCAGCCGGGGAAGAGACCCAGTACTTC

v_call: TRBV6-1
d_call: TRBD1
clone_size: -
j_call: TRBJ1-5
cdr3_aa: CASTGQGSYQPQHF
cdr3_nt: TGTGCCAGCACCGGACAGGGAAGCTATCAGCCCCAGCATTTT

v_call: TRBV7-6
d_call: -
clone_size: -
j_call: TRBJ1-4
cdr3_aa: CASSLAPGEKLFF
cdr3_nt: TGTGCCAGCAGCTTAGCCCCGGGGGAAAAACTGTTTTTT

v_call: TRBV27
d_call: TRBD1
clone_size: -
j_call: TRBJ2-5
cdr3_aa: CASSPGQGRETQYF
cdr3_nt: TGTGCCAGCAGTCCCGGACAGGGACGCGAGACCCAGTACTTC

v_call: TRBV2
d_call: -
clone_size: -
j_call: TRBJ1-5
cdr3_aa: CASSVFARTNQPQHF
cdr3_nt: TGTGCCAGCAGTGTGTTTGCCCGTACGAATCAGCCCCAGCATTTT

v_call: TRBV28
d_call: TRBD2
clone_size: -
j_call: TRBJ2-3
cdr3_aa: CATEQGGSSDTQYF
cdr3_nt: TGTGCCACCGAGCAGGGCGGGAGTTCAGATACGCAGTATTTT

v_call: TRBV10-3
d_call: -
clone_size: -
j_call: TRBJ2-5
cdr3_aa: CAISEIGGEETQYF
cdr3_nt: TGTGCCATCAGTGAAATCGGGGGCGAAGAGACCCAGTACTTC

v_call: TRBV6-5
d_call: -
clone_size: -
j_call: TRBJ2-1
cdr3_aa: CASSRDHGSEQFF
cdr3_nt: TGTGCCAGCAGTAGGGACCATGGAAGTGAGCAGTTCTTC

v_call: TRBV6-6
d_call: -
clone_size: -
j_call: TRBJ2-1
cdr3_aa: CASSRGMNEQFF
cdr3_nt: TGTGCCAGCAGCCGTGGCATGAATGAGCAGTTCTTC

v_call: TRBV5-1
d_call: -
clone_size: -
j_call: TRBJ2-3
cdr3_aa: CASSLEGGDTQYF
cdr3_nt: TGCGCCAGCAGCTTGGAGGGAGGAGATACGCAGTATTTT

v_call: TRBV18
d_call: -
clone_size: -
j_call: TRBJ2-3
cdr3_aa: CASSPRGTFTDTQYF
cdr3_nt: TGTGCCAGCTCACCCCGGGGGACGTTCACAGATACGCAGTATTTT

v_call: TRBV6-1
d_call: TRBD1
clone_size: -
j_call: TRBJ1-2
cdr3_aa: CASSRMTGNYGYTF
cdr3_nt: TGTGCCAGCAGTCGAATGACAGGGAACTATGGCTACACCTTC

v_call: TRBV2
d_call: -
clone_size: -
j_call: TRBJ2-3
cdr3_aa: CASSESQGVTDTQYF
cdr3_nt: TGTGCCAGCAGTGAAAGTCAGGGAGTAACAGATACGCAGTATTTT

v_call: TRBV9
d_call: TRBD1
clone_size: -
j_call: TRBJ2-2
cdr3_aa: CASSVLSQGVLELFF
cdr3_nt: TGTGCCAGCAGCGTTCTAAGTCAGGGGGTCTTGGAGCTGTTTTTT

v_call: TRBV30
d_call: TRBD1
clone_size: -
j_call: TRBJ1-4
cdr3_aa: CAWSPLTGGPNEKLFF
cdr3_nt: TGTGCCTGGAGCCCCTTGACAGGGGGCCCCAATGAAAAACTGTTTTTT

v_call: TRBV7-2
d_call: -
clone_size: -
j_call: TRBJ1-1
cdr3_aa: CASSPVGSGTEAFF
cdr3_nt: TGTGCCAGCAGCCCCGTGGGGTCGGGCACTGAAGCTTTCTTT

v_call: TRBV5-4
d_call: -
clone_size: -
j_call: TRBJ2-3
cdr3_aa: CASSSGGGMFADTQYF
cdr3_nt: TGTGCCAGCAGCTCCGGCGGCGGGATGTTCGCAGATACGCAGTATTTT

v_call: TRBV5-1
d_call: TRBD2
clone_size: -
j_call: TRBJ2-7
cdr3_aa: CASSLEASGRSYEQYF
cdr3_nt: TGCGCCAGCAGCTTGGAGGCTAGCGGGAGGTCCTACGAGCAGTACTTC

v_call: TRBV7-2
d_call: -
clone_size: -
j_call: TRBJ2-1
cdr3_aa: CASSPGSLSFYNEQFF
cdr3_nt: TGTGCCAGCAGCCCTGGCAGCCTTTCTTTCTACAATGAGCAGTTCTTC